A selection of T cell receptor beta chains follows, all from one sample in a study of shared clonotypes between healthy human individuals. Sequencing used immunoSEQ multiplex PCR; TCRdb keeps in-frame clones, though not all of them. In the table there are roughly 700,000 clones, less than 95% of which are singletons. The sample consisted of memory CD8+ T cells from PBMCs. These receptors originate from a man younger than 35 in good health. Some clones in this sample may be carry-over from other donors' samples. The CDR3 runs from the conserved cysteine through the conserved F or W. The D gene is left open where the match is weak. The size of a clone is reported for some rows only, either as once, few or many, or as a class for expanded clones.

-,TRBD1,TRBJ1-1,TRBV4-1,CASSQAPGQGTTEAFF,TGCGCCAGCAGCCAAGCCCCGGGACAGGGGACCACTGAAGCTTTCTTT
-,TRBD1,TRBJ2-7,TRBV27,CATSSPGQGSYEQYF,TGTGCCACCAGTTCCCCCGGACAGGGTAGTTACGAGCAGTACTTC
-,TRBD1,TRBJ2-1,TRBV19,CASSSRGGQGETYNEQFF,TGTGCCAGTAGTTCAAGAGGGGGACAGGGGGAGACCTACAATGAGCAGTTCTTC
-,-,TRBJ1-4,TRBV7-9,CASSPRQVGRLNEKLFF,TGTGCCAGCAGCCCCCGACAGGTGGGCCGCCTAAATGAAAAACTGTTTTTT
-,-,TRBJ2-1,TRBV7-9,CASSGRLGRHYNEQFF,TGTGCCAGCAGCGGCAGACTAGGTAGACACTACAATGAGCAGTTCTTC
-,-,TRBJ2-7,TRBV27,CASSFQQGSYEQYF,TGTGCCAGCAGTTTCCAACAGGGAAGCTACGAGCAGTACTTC
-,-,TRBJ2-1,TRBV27,CASTTGVRSSYNEQFF,TGTGCCAGCACCACCGGAGTTCGAAGCTCCTACAATGAGCAGTTCTTC
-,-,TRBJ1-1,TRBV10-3,CAISITNTEAFF,TGTGCCATCAGTATCACGAACACTGAAGCTTTCTTT
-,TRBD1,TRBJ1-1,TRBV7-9,CASSLTGRNTEAFF,TGTGCCAGCAGCTTGACAGGGCGGAACACTGAAGCTTTCTTT
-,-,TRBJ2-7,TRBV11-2,CASSFAWDEQYF,TGTGCCAGCAGTTTTGCGTGGGACGAGCAGTACTTC
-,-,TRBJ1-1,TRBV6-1,CASSLAYTEAFF,TGTGCCAGCAGTTTAGCGTACACTGAAGCTTTCTTT
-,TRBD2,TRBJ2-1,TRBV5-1,CASSLRTSGYNEQFF,TGCGCCAGCAGCTTACGGACTAGCGGCTACAATGAGCAGTTCTTC
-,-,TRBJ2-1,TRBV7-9,CASSLRDKLHNEQFF,TGTGCCAGCAGCTTGCGGGACAAATTGCACAATGAGCAGTTCTTC
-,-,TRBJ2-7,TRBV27,CASSWNRYYEQYF,TGTGCCAGCAGCTGGAACAGGTACTACGAGCAGTACTTC
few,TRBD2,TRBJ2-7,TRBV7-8,CASSPRTSGYEQYF,TGTGCCAGCAGCCCCCGGACTAGCGGGTACGAGCAGTACTTC
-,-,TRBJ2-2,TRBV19,CACCGYANTGELFF,TGTGCCTGTTGTGGTTATGCGAACACCGGGGAGCTGTTTTTT
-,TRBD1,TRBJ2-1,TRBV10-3,CAISEGTGPRASYNEQFF,TGTGCCATCAGTGAGGGGACAGGGCCGCGGGCCTCCTACAATGAGCAGTTCTTC
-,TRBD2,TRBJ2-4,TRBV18,CASSLAGTSGRFEAKNIQYF,TGTGCCAGCTCACTAGCCGGGACTAGCGGGAGATTTGAGGCCAAAAACATTCAGTACTTC
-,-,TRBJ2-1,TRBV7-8,CASSLARLSNEQFF,TGTGCCAGCAGCTTAGCGCGACTCTCTAATGAGCAGTTCTTC
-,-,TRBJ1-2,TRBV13,CASSLRGFHNYGYTF,TGTGCCAGCAGCTTAAGGGGCTTTCATAACTATGGCTACACCTTC
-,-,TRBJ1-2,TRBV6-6,CASSYSGRGHNYGYTF,TGTGCCAGCAGTTACTCGGGCAGGGGCCATAACTATGGCTACACCTTC
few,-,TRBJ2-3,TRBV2,CASSEGGVFTDTQYF,TGTGCCAGCAGTGAAGGAGGGGTTTTCACAGATACGCAGTATTTT
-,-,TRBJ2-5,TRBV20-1,CSAQTQYF,TGCAGTGCTCAGACCCAGTACTTC
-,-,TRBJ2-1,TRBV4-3,CASSQERVNNEQFF,TGCGCCAGCAGCCAAGAGCGGGTCAACAATGAGCAGTTCTTC
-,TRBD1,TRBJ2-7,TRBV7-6,CASSAPSGQGAYEQYF,TGTGCCAGCAGCGCACCTTCTGGACAGGGTGCCTACGAGCAGTACTTC
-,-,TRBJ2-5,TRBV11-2,CASSAGGEGEETQYF,TGTGCCAGCAGCGCTGGGGGGGAGGGGGAAGAGACCCAGTACTTC
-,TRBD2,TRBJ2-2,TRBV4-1,CASSHQGLAGGLGGELFF,TGCGCCAGCAGCCACCAGGGACTAGCGGGAGGGCTCGGCGGGGAGCTGTTTTTT
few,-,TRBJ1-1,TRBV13,CASSLGDTEAFF,TGTGCCAGCAGCTTAGGGGACACTGAAGCTTTCTTT
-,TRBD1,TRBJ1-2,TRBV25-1,CATSGTGPTGYGYTF,TGTGCCACCTCAGGGACAGGGCCAACTGGGTATGGCTACACCTTC
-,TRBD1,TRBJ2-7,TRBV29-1,CSVRLEGATYEQYF,TGCAGCGTTCGCCTTGAGGGGGCGACCTACGAGCAGTACTTC
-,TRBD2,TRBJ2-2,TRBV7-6,CASSPLAGVRTGELFF,TGTGCCAGCAGCCCTCTAGCGGGAGTAAGGACCGGGGAGCTGTTTTTT
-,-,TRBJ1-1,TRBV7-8,CASSRTVGPEAFF,TGTGCCAGCAGTCGGACCGTCGGGCCTGAAGCTTTCTTT
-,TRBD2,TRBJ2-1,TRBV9,CASSVAMGTSAYNEQFF,TGTGCCAGCAGCGTAGCTATGGGGACTAGCGCCTACAATGAGCAGTTCTTC
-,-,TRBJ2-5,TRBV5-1,CASSPEMGQYF,TGCGCCAGCAGCCCGGAAATGGGGCAGTACTTC
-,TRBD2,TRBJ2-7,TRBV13,CASSLLTSRTYEQYF,TGTGCCAGCAGCTTATTGACTAGCCGGACCTACGAGCAGTACTTC
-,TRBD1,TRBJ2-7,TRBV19,CASSMGQQTSLYF,TGTGCCAGTAGTATGGGACAGCAGACGTCTTTGTACTTC
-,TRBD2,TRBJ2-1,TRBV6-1,CASREQSLAGGLQNEQFF,TGTGCCAGCAGAGAACAAAGTTTAGCGGGAGGGCTGCAGAATGAGCAGTTCTTC
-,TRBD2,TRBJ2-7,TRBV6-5,CASSFTSGRAYEQYF,TGTGCCAGCAGTTTTACTAGCGGCCGAGCCTACGAGCAGTACTTC
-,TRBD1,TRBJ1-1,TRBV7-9,CASSSRDSRNTEAFF,TGTGCCAGCAGCTCCCGGGACAGTAGAAACACTGAAGCTTTCTTT
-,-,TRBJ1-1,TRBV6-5,CASTEQGTEAFF,TGTGCCAGCACGGAACAGGGCACTGAAGCTTTCTTT
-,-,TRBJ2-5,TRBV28,CASSFVGEETQYF,TGTGCCAGCAGTTTTGTGGGGGAAGAGACCCAGTACTTC
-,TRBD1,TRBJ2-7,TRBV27,CASAYDRGNLYEQYF,TGTGCCAGCGCCTACGACAGGGGGAATTTATACGAGCAGTACTTC
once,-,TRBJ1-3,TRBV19,CASSPVDSSGNTIYF,TGTGCCAGTAGTCCTGTGGACAGTTCTGGAAACACCATATATTTT
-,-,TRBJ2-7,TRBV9,CASSVGRATSYEQYF,TGTGCCAGCAGCGTAGGTCGCGCTACTTCCTACGAGCAGTACTTC
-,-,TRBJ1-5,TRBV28,CASRFQGGNQPQHF,TGTGCCAGCAGATTTCAGGGAGGCAATCAGCCCCAGCATTTT
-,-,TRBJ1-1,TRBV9,CASSVGANTEAFF,TGTGCCAGCAGCGTAGGGGCTAACACTGAAGCTTTCTTT
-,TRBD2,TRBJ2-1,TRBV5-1,CASSARLAGVYNEQFF,TGCGCCAGCAGCGCCCGGCTAGCGGGCGTCTACAATGAGCAGTTCTTC
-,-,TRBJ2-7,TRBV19,CASSTHGRGPYEQYF,TGTGCCAGTAGTACTCACGGACGGGGGCCCTACGAGCAGTACTTC
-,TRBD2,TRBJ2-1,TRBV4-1,CASSLRGGSYNEQFF,TGCGCCAGCAGCTTGCGGGGGGGCTCCTACAATGAGCAGTTCTTC
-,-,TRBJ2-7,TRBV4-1,CASSQYLSDEQYF,TGCGCCAGCAGCCAATATCTGTCGGACGAGCAGTACTTC
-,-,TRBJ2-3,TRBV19,CASSIAEGRGDTQYF,TGTGCCAGTAGTATAGCGGAGGGTAGGGGGGATACGCAGTATTTT
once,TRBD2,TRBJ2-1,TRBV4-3,CASSQAPGGFNEQFF,TGCGCCAGCAGCCAAGCCCCGGGGGGATTCAATGAGCAGTTCTTC
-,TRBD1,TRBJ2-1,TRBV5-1,CASSLLQRDSVYNEQFF,TGCGCCAGCAGCTTACTGCAGAGGGACAGTGTATACAATGAGCAGTTCTTC
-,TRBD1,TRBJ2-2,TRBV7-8,CASSLVVLDRGRTGELFF,TGTGCCAGCAGCTTAGTCGTCTTGGACAGGGGCAGAACCGGGGAGCTGTTTTTT
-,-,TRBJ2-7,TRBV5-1,CASSQALGGYYEQYF,TGCGCCAGCAGCCAAGCCCTTGGGGGATACTACGAGCAGTACTTC
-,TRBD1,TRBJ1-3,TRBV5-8,CASSWGTGGAYGNTIYF,TGTGCCAGCAGCTGGGGGACAGGGGGCGCCTATGGAAACACCATATATTTT
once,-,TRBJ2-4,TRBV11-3,CASSLDSNIQYF,TGTGCCAGCAGCTTAGATTCCAACATTCAGTACTTC
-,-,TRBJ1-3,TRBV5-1,CASSPPLGNTIYF,TGCGCCAGCAGCCCCCCTCTTGGAAACACCATATATTTT
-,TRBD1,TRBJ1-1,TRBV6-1,CASSEVDRGTEAFF,TGTGCCAGCAGTGAGGTGGACAGGGGGACTGAAGCTTTCTTT
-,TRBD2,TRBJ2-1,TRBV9,CASSAYVAGGLSSYNEQFF,TGTGCCAGCAGCGCGTACGTAGCGGGAGGGCTAAGCTCCTACAATGAGCAGTTCTTC